This T cell receptor beta chain was recorded in a study of T cells in Graves' hyperthyroidism and ophthalmopathy (dated by TCRdb to between 2017 and 2020). About the investigation overall: Peripheral blood samples were taken at the time of initial diagnosis, prior to any treatment. An independent validation cohort of under 20 hyperthyroidism patients and 17 patients who later progressed to ophthalmopathy tested prospective prediction of ophthalmopathy. The roughly 91 discovery patients were randomly split 7:3 into training and test sets. Once sampling was done, hyperthyroidism patients were given methimazole at a starting dose of 30 mg daily, whereas ophthalmopathy patients were given high-dose intravenous methylprednisolone. TCR Vbeta CDR3 sequencing of 135 peripheral blood samples (over 40 ophthalmopathy, 75 to 85 hyperthyroidism and roughly 17 progressor patients) is reported in the paper. TCR V-J signatures able to tell the groups apart were searched for in a discovery cohort of more than 90 patients, of whom approximately 40 had Graves' ophthalmopathy and 57 had stable Graves' hyperthyroidism. In more than 5 Graves' hyperthyroidism patients, the study also compared T-cell repertoires from thyroid tissue with T-cell repertoires from blood. Overall results and qualifications from the work: No statistical method was used to set the sample size in advance, and investigators knew the group allocation. In validation, the model predicted progression to ophthalmopathy a median of 6.5 months before onset, with roughly 70% sensitivity and roughly 72% specificity. Most expanded thyroid clonotypes (frequency above 0.001) were also found in blood, which suggests that blood repertoires may mirror thyroid immune responses. Ophthalmopathy was separated from stable hyperthyroidism by a 13 V-J signature model, with about 88% sensitivity and around 81% specificity obtained in cross-validation and 80%/75% obtained in testing.

Graves' hyperthyroidism was defined as stable when no progression to ophthalmopathy occurred over 18 months of follow-up. Hyperthyroidism patients were newly diagnosed, had a disease duration of under 2 months, and were aged 18 to 65 years. Exclusion was applied to patients with uncontrolled infections, other autoimmune diseases, pregnancy or lactation. Diagnoses were established on the basis of clinical symptoms, serum thyroxine and TRAb, thyroid ultrasound, and orbital computed tomography. Ficoll-Paque density gradient centrifugation was used to isolate PBMCs from around 10 ml of fresh peripheral blood. Total RNA was extracted using Trizol reagent, and RNA quality was assessed on an Agilent 2100 Bioanalyzer. This clonotype was counted at least ten times. The antigen it recognizes is unknown. No qualities accompany the bases; no much larger clone lies one base away. The TCR beta CDR3 regions were amplified from the RNA transcripts. The first round of RT-PCR for the TCR CDR3 was performed with the HTBI primer set and the Qiagen OneStep RT-PCR kit. The libraries were constructed in a second round of multiplex PCR and then size-selected and purified. Paired-end sequencing of the libraries was performed with 100 bp reads on an Illumina HiSeq2000. The authors' analysis ran thus. SOAPnuke was used to process the raw data, removing reads that contained adapters or uncalled bases, had a mean Phred below 15, or lacked an exact match to the constant primer or identifier. COPE v1.2.5 was used to merge high-quality paired reads, and clonotypes were defined as unique nucleotide sequences. MiTCR v1.1 was used to align clonotypes to the IMGT TRBV, TRBD and TRBJ reference segments. The analysis was restricted to V-J combinations with a frequency above 0.0001, which together covered 99.2% of the repertoires. The TCS score was defined as the ratio of F50 (clonal expansion) to E x V (chaos), calculated using BLOSUM62-based TCRdist between CDR3 peptides within each V-J. Welch's t-statistics and random forest reduced approximately 520 V-J features to 10 to 15, which were used in a naive Bayes classifier (R e1071). TCRdb reran the public reads through fastp at Q25 and MiXCR, keeping productive beta chains. Every distinct CDR3 protein forms one entry, paired with its most common genes and DNA. The V and J calls come from TCRdb's annotation, not from the publication. Within this sample are around 500,000 distinct CDR3 sequences, with around an eighth of them counted one time only. Over 15% of the sample is held by the ten biggest clonotypes.

Sequencing was carried out using blood. This TCR came from a woman in her late teens or twenties with Graves' hyperthyroidism.

The DNA sequence is as follows: TGTGCCAGCAGTTTAGGAGGGACCTACGAGCAGTACGTC. This is translated as CASSLGGTYEQYV. The chain is made from TRBV27 and TRBJ2-7; tentative D gene TRBD2, with 6 bases matching. V and J lose 2 bases and 2 bases, and a span of 7 bases separates them. Measured from the cysteine to the valine, the CDR3 is 13 residues long. Only the CDR3 portion is preserved as DNA: 39 bases, with reading frame beginning at the first base. The germline V gene (reference sequence) provides CDR1 MNHEY and CDR2 SMNVEV.